This entry describes one TCR beta chain. What it binds is not known. The sample comes from a study of immune heterogeneity within non-small cell lung tumors. Whole-study findings and limits: The repertoire of each individual patient held high-frequency T-cell receptor beta clonotypes that were largely distinct from those of other patients. Local T-cell repertoire clonality was correlated with local tumor mutational burden, and the correlation was positive. It was moderate in strength but statistically significant (R approximately 0.3).

At approximately 600 ng per sample, bulk tumor genomic DNA provided the template. During surgery, each primary tumor gave multiple biopsies spaced as far apart as possible. Those enrolled were patients newly diagnosed with untreated non-small cell lung cancer and undergoing curative surgery. Multiplex PCR (32 V and 13 J primers) was used to amplify the TCR beta CDR3. Using its own MiXCR run on the multiplex PCR reads, TCRdb lists one record per CDR3 protein. The sample lists thousands of distinct CDR3 sequences, approximately 22% seen once, with approximately 11% in the top ten. The CDR3 extends over 17 amino acids. The germline V and J ends were trimmed by 1 base and 5 bases, with 20 bases remaining between them. CDR1 is LGHDT, CDR2 YNNKEL, per germline (reference sequence).

What was sequenced was lung tumor tissue. This receptor was taken from a man aged 60 to 69 with non-small cell lung cancer. This chain connects TRBV3-1 to TRBJ1-1, with a possible D match to TRBD1 (5 bases). CDR3 residues: CASSQGPRQGGYTEAFF. The CDR3 bases are TGTGCCAGCAGCCAAGGCCCTAGGCAGGGAGGTTATACTGAAGCTTTCTTT. The full variable domain, completed using reference TRBV3-1 and TRBJ1-1, is DTAVSQTPKYLVTQMGNDKSIKCEQNLGHDTMYWYKQDSKKFLKIMFSYNNKELIINETVPNRFSPKSPDKAHLNLHINSLELGDSAVYFCASSQGPRQGGYTEAFFGQGTRLTVV.